These 32 T cell receptor beta chains originate from one sample sequenced in a study of vaccination effects on CD4 cells after COVID-19. Sequencing used immunoSEQ multiplex PCR; TCRdb keeps in-frame clones, though not all of them. The sample has some 61,000 clones, around four fifths seen once. No antigen has been assigned to these receptors. Expansion with viral peptide pools was applied to antigen-specific CD4+ T cells by the ViraFEST assay prior to sequencing. On roughly day 10 of culture, CD4+ T cells were separated out. Two-dose BNT162b2 or mRNA-1273 vaccination was given to participants. The starting material was CD4+ T cells from PBMCs cultured with HCoV-OC43 spike peptides, obtained after COVID-19 vaccination. Subset given: HCoV-OC43 spike overlapping peptide pool stimulation. All receptors derive from a human donor who received a COVID-19 vaccine.

This chain joins TRBV4-1 and TRBJ2-1; TRBD2 agrees at 7 bases. Germline V gene data show CDR1 as MGHRA and CDR2 as YSYEKL. The CDR3 runs to 15 residues. V lost 4 bases to trimming and J lost 7 bases; unmatched junction nucleotides: 10. CDR3 loop: CASSRTGGGRNEQFF. For the CDR3, the DNA is TGCGCCAGCAGCCGGACGGGGGGAGGGCGGAATGAGCAGTTCTTC.

The rearrangement uses TRBV30 and TRBJ2-7; D may be TRBD1 (6 bases). The CDR3 has 14 amino acids. CDR1 is GTSNPN, CDR2 SVGIG, per germline (reference sequence). Trimming cost V 1 base and J 2 bases, with 12 bases left between them. In DNA form, the CDR3 reads TGTGCCTGGAGTGCCCCCGGACAGACCTACGAGCAGTACGTC. Protein product: CAWSAPGQTYEQYV.

The rearrangement links TRBV20-1 to TRBJ1-6; D is unresolved. The CDR3 loop spans 13 amino acids. V dropped 3 bases and J dropped 7 bases, with 10 bases sitting between them. Germline CDR1 is DFQATT and CDR2 is SNEGSKA (reference sequence). As DNA, the CDR3 is TGCAGTGCTAGTCTCGGAGCCAATTCACCCCTCCACTTT. It encodes CSASLGANSPLHF.

This sequence joins TRBV6-5 and TRBJ1-1; D might be TRBD1 (5 bases). The CDR3 is made up of 16 amino acids. V was pared by 2 bases and J by 7 bases, with 20 bases between. CDR1 and CDR2 (germline): MNHEY, SVGAGI. The CDR3 sequence is CASSYATGGSWHEAFF. As DNA, the CDR3 is TGTGCCAGCAGTTACGCTACCGGGGGGTCGTGGCATGAAGCTTTCTTT.

The gene calls are TRBV28 and TRBJ1-4, with TRBD1 matching 7 bases. V gave up 5 bases and J gave up 7 bases; unmatched junction bases: 7. CDR1 is MDHEN and CDR2 is SYDVKM in the germline V gene. This CDR3 spans 14 amino acids. In nucleotides, the CDR3 is TGTGCCAGCAGTGCGACAGGGTCGGTTGAAAAACTGTTTTTT. As protein: CASSATGSVEKLFF.

The V call is TRBV10-2, the J call TRBJ2-3, with D maybe TRBD1 (6 bases). V lost 7 bases and J 6 bases, leaving 17 bases between the germline ends. The length of the CDR3 is 14 residues. Germline CDR1 is WSHSY and CDR2 is SAAADI. CDR3 DNA: TGCGCCAGCACTCGGGAAAGGGGGTGGGATACGCAGTATTTT. Amino acids: CASTRERGWDTQYF.

CDR3 in DNA: TGCGCCAGCAGTGAGTCCACTAGCGGGGACCGGGAGCTGTTTTTT. Encoded protein: CASSESTSGDRELFF. The chain has TRBV10-1 and TRBJ2-2, with 10 bases matching TRBD2. The V and J ends lost 0 bases and 9 bases, in that order; junction bases with no gene match: 4. The CDR3 sequence is 15 residues long. The V gene's germline CDR1 is WNHNN and CDR2 SYGVQD (reference sequence).

The V call is TRBV3-1 (or the pseudogene TRBV3-2), the J call TRBJ2-5; 7 bases match TRBD1. Germline loops: CDR1 LGHDT, CDR2 YNNKEL (reference sequence). After removal of 6 bases from V and 7 bases from J, the junction contained 14 bases not matched to a gene. The CDR3 runs 15 residues. The chain's CDR3 is CASRFKGQNLGTQYF. Written as DNA, the CDR3 is TGTGCCAGCAGGTTCAAGGGACAGAATTTGGGGACCCAGTACTTC.

The chain uses TRBV21-1 and TRBJ2-3; TRBD1 was called by the table and not checked on the DNA. TRBV21-1 is a listed pseudogene. This CDR3 is built from 14 residues. Here the CDR3 reads CASSRGTGIIVPYF. The CDR3 region has the DNA TGTGCCAGCAGCAGGGGGACAGGGATTATTGTGCCGTATTTT.

This clone was picked up one time. This sequence joins TRBV2 and TRBJ2-3; 9 bases are a match to TRBD2. The trim removed 5 bases at V and 4 bases at J, leaving 4 bases unmatched. This CDR3 spans 14 amino acids. Germline V gives CDR1 SNHLY, CDR2 FYNNEI. DNA for the CDR3: TGTGCCAGCAGTTTGGGACTAGCCCCAGATACGCAGTATTTT. This encodes CASSLGLAPDTQYF.

The V gene is TRBV5-1, the J gene TRBJ1-3, with D possibly TRBD1 on 5 matching bases. CDR1 and CDR2 from the germline V gene are SGHRS and YFSETQ. Trimming cost V 2 bases and J 4 bases, with 13 bases left between them. The length of the CDR3 is 15 residues. In DNA form, the CDR3 reads TGCGCCAGCAGCTTTATTTCAGGGATCGGAAACACCATATATTTT. This sequence encodes CASSFISGIGNTIYF.

About this clone: This CDR3 is also generated by other DNA sequences in the sample. The rearrangement links TRBV19 to TRBJ1-4; D is unresolved. V lost 5 bases and J lost 0, with 7 bases in between. The CDR3 is made up of 14 amino acids. CDR1 is LNHDA and CDR2 is SQIVND in the germline V gene (reference sequence). The CDR3 here is CASSFLATNEKLFF. CDR3 coding DNA: TGTGCCAGTAGTTTCCTCGCAACTAATGAAAAACTGTTTTTT.

This chain uses TRBV6-4 with TRBJ1-2; 9 bases match TRBD1. V dropped 5 bases and J dropped 5; count of bases not matched to a gene: 9. In germline, CDR1 is MRHNA, CDR2 SNTAGT. This CDR3 spans 15 amino acids. DNA of the CDR3: TGTGCCAGCAGTCCCGGGACAGGGAGGGAATATGGCTACACCTTC. Translating gives CASSPGTGREYGYTF.

The chain uses TRBV6-5 and TRBJ1-2, with 11 bases aligning to TRBD1. V was pared by 2 bases and J by 0 bases, with 2 bases of the junction left unmatched. Germline V gives CDR1 MNHEY, CDR2 SVGAGI. The CDR3 contains 16 residues. CDR3: CASSYGQGATNYGYTF. For the CDR3, the DNA is TGTGCCAGCAGTTACGGACAGGGGGCAACTAACTATGGCTACACCTTC.

V gene TRBV18 combines with J gene TRBJ1-2; no firm D call. This CDR3 contains 14 residues. V lost 3 bases and J 3 bases, leaving 11 bases between the germline ends. Germline CDR1 and CDR2: KGHSH and LQKENI. CDR3 in amino acids: CASSPPVPDYGYTF. CDR3 coding DNA: TGTGCCAGCTCACCTCCTGTTCCTGACTATGGCTACACCTTC.

This CDR3 reads CASSLGGQGGTEAFF. CDR3 coding DNA: TGTGCCAGCAGCTTGGGAGGGCAGGGAGGCACTGAAGCTTTCTTT. The rearrangement joins TRBV5-6 to TRBJ1-1; D is perhaps TRBD1 (5 bases). The CDR3 length is 15 residues. Trimming left V 0 bases short and J 4 bases short, with 13 bases between. CDR1 and CDR2 from the germline V gene are SGHDT and YYEEEE.

V is TRBV19 and J is TRBJ1-1, with D perhaps TRBD1 (5 bases). The length of the CDR3 is 14 residues. CDR1 and CDR2 (germline): LNHDA, SQIVND (reference sequence). V lost 6 bases to trimming and J lost 6 bases, with 17 bases between them. The CDR3 is CASRGPSGGAEAFF. Here the CDR3 DNA reads TGTGCCAGTAGGGGACCCAGCGGCGGCGCTGAAGCTTTCTTT.

This clone was seen once. The genes are TRBV5-6 and TRBJ2-7, with a possible D match to TRBD2 (7 bases). The length of the CDR3 is 15 residues. Germline loops: CDR1 SGHDT, CDR2 YYEEEE. V was cut by 2 bases and J by 4 bases, with 16 bases left in between. Here the CDR3 DNA reads TGTGCCAGCAGCTTCGTTATCGGGGGGCAGTACGAGCAGTACGTC. Residues: CASSFVIGGQYEQYV.

By frequency in the sample, this clone is medium-sized (0.01 to 0.1%). The chain couples TRBV28 to TRBJ1-3; tentative D call: TRBD1 (6 bases). In germline, CDR1 is MDHEN, CDR2 SYDVKM. The CDR3 length is 16 residues. The ends were cut back, 4 bases at V and 4 bases at J, with 17 bases in the middle. The CDR3 protein is CASSSAGGGQGNTIYF. The CDR3 region has the DNA TGTGCCAGCAGTTCCGCCGGAGGGGGGCAAGGAAACACCATATATTTT.

The chain couples TRBV6-1 to TRBJ1-6; 8 bases line up with TRBD1. The germline V gene has CDR1 MNHNS and CDR2 SASEGT. CDR3 length: 15 amino acids. V gave up 1 base and J gave up 7 bases; unmatched junction bases: 3. The CDR3 DNA follows: TGTGCCAGCAGTGAAGGTGGGACAGGCAATTCACCCCTCCACTTT. It translates to CASSEGGTGNSPLHF.

This rearrangement joins TRBV5-1 to TRBJ2-3; 7 bases map to TRBD1. Germline CDR1 is SGHRS and CDR2 is YFSETQ. V shed 8 bases and J 0 bases; nucleotides not matched to a gene: 24. The CDR3 extends over 20 amino acids. DNA of the CDR3: TGCGCCAGAGACCCAAATTTTTTCGAGGACAGGACCATAAGCACAGATACGCAGTATTTT. This encodes CARDPNFFEDRTISTDTQYF.

For this clone: A clone one base away is much larger, so this may be a read error. Distinct nucleotide sequences in the sample also encode this CDR3. Here the CDR3 DNA reads TGTGCCAGCTCATCGACAGGAGATCGGTCACCCCTCCACTTT. Its translation is CASSSTGDRSPLHF. The chain is built from TRBV18 and TRBJ1-6; weak D call: TRBD1 (6 bases). Trimming took 5 bases from V and 10 from J, leaving 15 bases between them. Germline CDR1 and CDR2: KGHSH and LQKENI. The CDR3 sequence is 14 residues long.

V is TRBV7-2 and J is TRBJ1-4; no definite D call. This CDR3 spans 15 amino acids. The V end was cut by 6 bases, the J end by 2 bases, with 13 bases between. CDR1 and CDR2 from the germline V gene are SGHTA and FQGNSA. The CDR3 sequence: CASRWLSHTNEKLFF. The CDR3 coding sequence is TGTGCCAGCAGATGGCTTAGTCATACTAATGAAAAACTGTTTTTT. The full variable domain, completed using reference TRBV7-2 and TRBJ1-4, is GAGVSQSPSNKVTEKGKDVELRCDPISGHTALYWYRQSLGQGLEFLIYFQGNSAPDKSGLPSDRFSAERTGGSVSTLTIQRTQQEDSAVYLCASRWLSHTNEKLFFGSGTQLSVL.

The chain joins TRBV3-1 (or the pseudogene TRBV3-2) to TRBJ2-2, with 13 bases that match TRBD2. The V and J ends lost 4 bases and 5 bases, in that order; junction bases with no gene match: 13. CDR3 length: 19 residues. CDR1 LGHDT and CDR2 YNNKEL come from the germline V gene (reference sequence). This chain's CDR3 is CASSPRTSGGAQVTGELFF. In DNA form, the CDR3 reads TGTGCCAGCAGCCCTCGGACTAGCGGGGGAGCCCAGGTAACCGGGGAGCTGTTTTTT.

The chain employs TRBV2 and TRBJ2-5; the match to TRBD2 covers 7 bases. Germline-derived CDR1 and CDR2 are SNHLY and FYNNEI. The CDR3 contains 14 residues. V was clipped by 2 bases and J by 5 bases; unmatched bases: 5. The DNA of the CDR3 is TGTGCCAGCAGTGAACTAGCGGCAACGGAGACCCAGTACTTC. This sequence encodes CASSELAATETQYF.

The CDR3 DNA follows: TGCGCCAGCAGCCCCCCGACAGGGAGCACTGAAGCTTTCTTT. Protein sequence: CASSPPTGSTEAFF. V gene TRBV5-1 combines with J gene TRBJ1-1; TRBD1 matches at 7 bases. The CDR3 loop spans 14 amino acids. Per germline, CDR1 SGHRS and CDR2 YFSETQ. V was clipped by 4 bases and J by 4 bases; unmatched bases: 7.

The chain combines TRBV2 with TRBJ2-1, with 7 bases that match TRBD1. Trimming at V came to 4 bases and at J to 6 bases, leaving 6 bases not matched to a gene. CDR1 SNHLY and CDR2 FYNNEI come from the germline V gene. CDR3 length: 14 residues. CDR3 in amino acids: CASSVQGLGNEQFF. The CDR3 DNA follows: TGTGCCAGCAGTGTACAGGGGCTGGGCAATGAGCAGTTCTTC.

This clone was seen a single time. V and J are TRBV27 and TRBJ1-3; no reliable D call. V lost 4 bases and J lost 0, with 7 bases in between. The CDR3 runs to 14 residues. The germline V gene has CDR1 MNHEY and CDR2 SMNVEV (reference sequence). CDR3 nucleotide sequence: TGTGCCAGCAGTTCTGGTTACTCTGGAAACACCATATATTTT. Its protein is CASSSGYSGNTIYF.

V and J are TRBV25-1 and TRBJ2-5; no definite D call. Per the germline V gene, CDR1 is MGHDK and CDR2 is SYGVNS. V gave up 0 bases and J gave up 5 bases, with 7 bases separating them. This CDR3 has 13 amino acids. The CDR3 loop is CASSEYSPETQYF. The CDR3 DNA reads as TGTGCCAGCAGTGAATATTCGCCGGAGACCCAGTACTTC.

The chain employs TRBV24-1 and TRBJ2-3; 10 bases agree with TRBD1. The CDR3 length is 18 residues. CDR1 and CDR2 (germline): KGHDR, SFDVKD. V shed 7 bases, J shed 2 bases, and the junction held 14 bases outside the gene matches. For the CDR3, the DNA is TGTGCCACCAGACCAGGACCTTGGGACAGGGGAAACACAGATACGCAGTATTTT. This sequence encodes CATRPGPWDRGNTDTQYF.

This clone was detected a few times. V gene TRBV14 combines with J gene TRBJ1-1; D remains unclear. Trimming left V 2 bases short and J 1 base short, with 8 bases between. Germline values: CDR1 SGHDN, CDR2 FVKESK. The CDR3 runs to 14 residues. The CDR3: CASSQYGPNTEAFF. DNA for the CDR3: TGTGCCAGCAGCCAATATGGCCCGAACACTGAAGCTTTCTTT.

With respect to this clone: Additional DNA sequences in this sample encode the identical CDR3. The V call is TRBV18, the J call TRBJ2-5; D unresolved. Trimming left V 2 bases short and J 0 bases short, with 4 bases between. This CDR3 is built from 13 residues. The germline CDR1 and CDR2 sequences are KGHSH and LQKENI. CDR3 DNA: TGTGCCAGCTCACCAGGGTACCAAGAGACCCAGTACTTC. Protein product: CASSPGYQETQYF.